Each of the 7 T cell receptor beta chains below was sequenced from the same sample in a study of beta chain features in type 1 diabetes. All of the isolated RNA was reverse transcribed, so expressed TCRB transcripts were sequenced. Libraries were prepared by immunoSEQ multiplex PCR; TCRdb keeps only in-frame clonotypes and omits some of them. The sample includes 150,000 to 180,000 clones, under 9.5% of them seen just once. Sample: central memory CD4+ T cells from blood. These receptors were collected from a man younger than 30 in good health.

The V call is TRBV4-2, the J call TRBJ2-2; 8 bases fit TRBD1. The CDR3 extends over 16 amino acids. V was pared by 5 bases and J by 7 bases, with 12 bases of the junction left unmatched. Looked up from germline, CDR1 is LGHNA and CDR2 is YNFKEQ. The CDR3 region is CASSAPSTGVGGELFF. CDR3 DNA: TGTGCCAGCAGCGCACCATCGACAGGGGTGGGCGGGGAGCTGTTTTTT.

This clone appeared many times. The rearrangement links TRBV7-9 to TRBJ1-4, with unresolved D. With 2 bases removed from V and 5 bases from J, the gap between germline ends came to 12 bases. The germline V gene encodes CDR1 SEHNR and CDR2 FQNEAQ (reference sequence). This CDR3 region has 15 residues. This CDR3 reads CASSLLFSGNEKLFF. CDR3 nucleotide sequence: TGTGCCAGCAGCTTACTGTTCAGCGGAAATGAAAAACTGTTTTTT. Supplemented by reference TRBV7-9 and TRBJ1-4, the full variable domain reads DTGVSQNPRHKITKRGQNVTFRCDPISEHNRLYWYRQTLGQGPEFLTYFQNEAQLEKSRLLSDRFSAERPKGSFSTLEIQRTEQGDSAMYLCASSLLFSGNEKLFFGSGTQLSVL.

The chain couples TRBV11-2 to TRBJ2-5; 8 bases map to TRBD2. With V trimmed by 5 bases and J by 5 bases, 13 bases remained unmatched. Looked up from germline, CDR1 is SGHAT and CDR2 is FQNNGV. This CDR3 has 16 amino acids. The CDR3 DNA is TGTGCCAGCAGCATCAATTCGGGGGGGAGTTCGGAGACCCAGTACTTC. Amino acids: CASSINSGGSSETQYF.

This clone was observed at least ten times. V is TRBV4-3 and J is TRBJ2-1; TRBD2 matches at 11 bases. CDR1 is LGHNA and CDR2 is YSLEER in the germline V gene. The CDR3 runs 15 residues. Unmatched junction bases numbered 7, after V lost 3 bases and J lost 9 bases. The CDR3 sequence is CASSHELAGVGEQFF. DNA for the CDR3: TGCGCCAGCAGCCACGAACTAGCGGGAGTTGGTGAGCAGTTCTTC.

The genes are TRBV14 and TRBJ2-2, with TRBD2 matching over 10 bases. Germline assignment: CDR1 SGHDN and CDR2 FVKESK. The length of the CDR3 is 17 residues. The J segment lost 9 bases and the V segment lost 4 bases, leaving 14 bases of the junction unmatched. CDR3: CASSPLAGGPSKWELFF. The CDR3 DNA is TGTGCCAGCAGCCCCTTAGCGGGGGGCCCCTCAAAATGGGAGCTGTTTTTT.

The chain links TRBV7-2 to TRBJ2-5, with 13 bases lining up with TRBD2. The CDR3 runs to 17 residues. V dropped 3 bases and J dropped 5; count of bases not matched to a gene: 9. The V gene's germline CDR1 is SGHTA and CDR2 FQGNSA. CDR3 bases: TGTGCCAGCAGCTTGGGACTAGCGGGGAGCTGGGAGGAGACCCAGTACTTC. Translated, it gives CASSLGLAGSWEETQYF.

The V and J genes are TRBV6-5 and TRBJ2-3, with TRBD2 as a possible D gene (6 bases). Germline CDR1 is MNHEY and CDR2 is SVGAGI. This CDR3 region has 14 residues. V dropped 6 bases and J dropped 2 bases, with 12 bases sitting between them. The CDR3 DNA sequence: TGTGCCAGCAGGCGCGGGGACCCCACAGATACGCAGTATTTT. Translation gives CASRRGDPTDTQYF.